Listed below are T cell receptor beta chains from one sample, sequenced in a study of blood T cell repertoires in COVID-19. Libraries were prepared by immunoSEQ multiplex PCR; TCRdb keeps only in-frame clonotypes and omits some of them. The table shows approximately 340,000 clones, with 65% to 85% occurring only once. Input material: peripheral blood. The receptor set was obtained from a man aged 30 to 45 with active or convalescent COVID-19. CDR3s include the opening cysteine and the closing phenylalanine or tryptophan. D genes are given only for firm matches. Expanded clones are given a class, and other clones once, few, many or no size at all.

cdr3_length: 15
v_call: TRBV11-3
j_call: TRBJ2-3
clone_size: -
d_call: TRBD1
cdr3_nt: TGTGCCAGCAGCTTCACAGGGGGCAAATCAGATACGCAGTATTTT
cdr3_aa: CASSFTGGKSDTQYF

cdr3_length: 14
v_call: TRBV2
j_call: TRBJ1-4
clone_size: -
d_call: -
cdr3_nt: TGTGCCAGTCGGTGGGGGGCAACTAATGAAAAACTGTTTTTT
cdr3_aa: CASRWGATNEKLFF

cdr3_length: 13
v_call: TRBV4-2
j_call: TRBJ2-5
clone_size: -
d_call: -
cdr3_nt: TGTGCCAGCAGCCGGACGGGGTGGGAGACCCAGTACTTC
cdr3_aa: CASSRTGWETQYF

cdr3_length: 13
v_call: TRBV7-8
j_call: TRBJ1-5
clone_size: -
d_call: -
cdr3_nt: TGTGCCAGCAGCTCGACAGAAAATCAGCCCCAGCATTTT
cdr3_aa: CASSSTENQPQHF

cdr3_length: 11
v_call: TRBV27
j_call: TRBJ2-7
clone_size: -
d_call: -
cdr3_nt: TGTGCCAGCAGGAACTCATACGAGCAGTACTTC
cdr3_aa: CASRNSYEQYF

cdr3_length: 15
v_call: TRBV5-5
j_call: TRBJ1-5
clone_size: -
d_call: -
cdr3_nt: TGTGCCAGCAGCTTTTGGACAAAAAGCAATCAGCCCCAGCATTTT
cdr3_aa: CASSFWTKSNQPQHF

cdr3_length: 13
v_call: TRBV7-8
j_call: TRBJ1-4
clone_size: -
d_call: -
cdr3_nt: TGTGCCAGCAGCCCTGAGGAGGGAGAAAAACTGTTTTTT
cdr3_aa: CASSPEEGEKLFF

cdr3_length: 16
v_call: TRBV19
j_call: TRBJ2-3
clone_size: few
d_call: TRBD2
cdr3_nt: TGTGCCAGTCTAAGCCCGACTAGCGGGACTCCCCATACGCAGTATTTT
cdr3_aa: CASLSPTSGTPHTQYF

cdr3_length: 15
v_call: TRBV4-3
j_call: TRBJ1-2
clone_size: -
d_call: -
cdr3_nt: TGCGCCAGCAGCCAAGATCAGGGGACGAGCTATGGCTACACCTTC
cdr3_aa: CASSQDQGTSYGYTF

cdr3_length: 16
v_call: TRBV11-3
j_call: TRBJ2-2
clone_size: -
d_call: -
cdr3_nt: TGTGCCAGCAGCTTAGGTCCCCTTTCAGGGCCCGGGGAGCTGTTTTTT
cdr3_aa: CASSLGPLSGPGELFF

cdr3_length: 14
v_call: TRBV2
j_call: TRBJ2-5
clone_size: -
d_call: -
cdr3_nt: TGTGCCAGCAGTGAGGGAAACAGGGTAGAGACCCAGTACTTC
cdr3_aa: CASSEGNRVETQYF

cdr3_length: 15
v_call: TRBV7-2
j_call: TRBJ1-3
clone_size: -
d_call: TRBD1
cdr3_nt: TGTGCCAGCAGCTTAGGGGACAGCTCTGGAAACACCATATATTTT
cdr3_aa: CASSLGDSSGNTIYF

cdr3_length: 14
v_call: TRBV13
j_call: TRBJ2-7
clone_size: -
d_call: TRBD1
cdr3_nt: TGTGCCAGCAGCCTCGGGACAGGGGAATACGAGCAGTACTTC
cdr3_aa: CASSLGTGEYEQYF

cdr3_length: 13
v_call: TRBV28
j_call: TRBJ2-5
clone_size: -
d_call: TRBD2
cdr3_nt: TGTGCCAGCTTTTCGGGAGGGTCAGAGACCCAGTACTTC
cdr3_aa: CASFSGGSETQYF

cdr3_length: 15
v_call: TRBV10-3
j_call: TRBJ2-3
clone_size: -
d_call: TRBD2
cdr3_nt: TGTGCCATCAGGGGGACTAGCGGCCTCACAGATACGCAGTATTTT
cdr3_aa: CAIRGTSGLTDTQYF

cdr3_length: 16
v_call: TRBV5-5
j_call: TRBJ2-3
clone_size: -
d_call: TRBD1
cdr3_nt: TGTGCCAGCAGCTTCATTACCGGGACAGGGGTAGATACGCAGTATTTT
cdr3_aa: CASSFITGTGVDTQYF

cdr3_length: 15
v_call: TRBV7-2
j_call: TRBJ1-4
clone_size: -
d_call: TRBD1
cdr3_nt: TGTGCCAGCAGCCCAGGGGACAGGGACAATGAAAAACTGTTTTTT
cdr3_aa: CASSPGDRDNEKLFF

cdr3_length: 13
v_call: TRBV27
j_call: TRBJ2-7
clone_size: -
d_call: -
cdr3_nt: TGTGCCAGCAGTTTTTCCCCGTCCTACGAGCAGTACTTC
cdr3_aa: CASSFSPSYEQYF

cdr3_length: 13
v_call: TRBV19
j_call: TRBJ1-5
clone_size: -
d_call: TRBD1
cdr3_nt: TGTGCCATTGGGACAGGGATCAATCAGCCCCAGCATTTT
cdr3_aa: CAIGTGINQPQHF

cdr3_length: 14
v_call: TRBV19
j_call: TRBJ1-1
clone_size: -
d_call: TRBD1
cdr3_nt: TGTGCCAGCGGTGGGGGACAGGGAAGCACTGAAGCTTTCTTT
cdr3_aa: CASGGGQGSTEAFF

cdr3_length: 13
v_call: TRBV12-3/TRBV12-4
j_call: TRBJ1-1
clone_size: -
d_call: TRBD1
cdr3_nt: TGTGCCAGCAGCCTGACAGGGTACACTGAAGCTTTCTTT
cdr3_aa: CASSLTGYTEAFF

cdr3_length: 14
v_call: TRBV24-1
j_call: TRBJ1-3
clone_size: -
d_call: TRBD1
cdr3_nt: TGTGCCACCAGTGCGACAGGGGATGGAAACACCATATATTTT
cdr3_aa: CATSATGDGNTIYF

cdr3_length: 16
v_call: TRBV15
j_call: TRBJ1-4
clone_size: -
d_call: -
cdr3_nt: TGTGCCACCAGCAGAGATCGGGGGGGCTATAATGAAAAACTGTTTTTT
cdr3_aa: CATSRDRGGYNEKLFF

cdr3_length: 15
v_call: TRBV6-2/TRBV6-3
j_call: TRBJ1-2
clone_size: -
d_call: -
cdr3_nt: TGTGCCAGCAGTTACGCTTCCGGGTTTAACTATGGCTACACCTTC
cdr3_aa: CASSYASGFNYGYTF

cdr3_length: 12
v_call: TRBV12-3/TRBV12-4
j_call: TRBJ2-5
clone_size: -
d_call: TRBD2
cdr3_nt: TGTGCCAGCAGCAGACTAGCGTGGACCCAGTACTTC
cdr3_aa: CASSRLAWTQYF

cdr3_length: 14
v_call: TRBV5-1
j_call: TRBJ2-1
clone_size: -
d_call: -
cdr3_nt: TGCGCCAGCAGCGCCCTGACTAGCTACAATGAGCAGTTCTTC
cdr3_aa: CASSALTSYNEQFF

cdr3_length: 15
v_call: TRBV7-2
j_call: TRBJ1-6
clone_size: -
d_call: TRBD1
cdr3_nt: TGTGCCAGCAGCCCGTCAGGGGGCATTAATTCACCCCTCCACTTT
cdr3_aa: CASSPSGGINSPLHF

cdr3_length: 14
v_call: TRBV5-6
j_call: TRBJ2-7
clone_size: -
d_call: -
cdr3_nt: TGTGCCAGCAGCTTGGGGCATTTCGCCTACGAGCAGTACTTC
cdr3_aa: CASSLGHFAYEQYF

cdr3_length: 15
v_call: TRBV2
j_call: TRBJ1-2
clone_size: -
d_call: TRBD1
cdr3_nt: TGTGCCAGCAGTGAAAGAGGGACAGGCGTATTAGGCTACACCTTC
cdr3_aa: CASSERGTGVLGYTF

cdr3_length: 14
v_call: TRBV10-3
j_call: TRBJ1-2
clone_size: -
d_call: TRBD1
cdr3_nt: TGTGCCATCAGTGAGGCAGGGGGCAGCAGTGGCTACACCTTC
cdr3_aa: CAISEAGGSSGYTF

cdr3_length: 14
v_call: TRBV19
j_call: TRBJ1-2
clone_size: -
d_call: TRBD1
cdr3_nt: TGTGCCAGCGCTACACAGGGGGCGGACTATGGCTACACCTTC
cdr3_aa: CASATQGADYGYTF

cdr3_length: 16
v_call: TRBV5-1
j_call: TRBJ1-3
clone_size: -
d_call: TRBD1
cdr3_nt: TGCGCCAGCAGCAACGGGACAGCTCTCTCTGGAAACACCATATATTTT
cdr3_aa: CASSNGTALSGNTIYF

cdr3_length: 14
v_call: TRBV28
j_call: TRBJ1-1
clone_size: -
d_call: -
cdr3_nt: TGTGCCAGCAGTTTCTCTGGTATGACGGGTGAAGCTTTCTTT
cdr3_aa: CASSFSGMTGEAFF

cdr3_length: 15
v_call: TRBV11-3
j_call: TRBJ2-3
clone_size: -
d_call: TRBD2
cdr3_nt: TGTGCCAGCAGCCGAGTGACTAGCGGGGTAGATACGCAGTATTTT
cdr3_aa: CASSRVTSGVDTQYF

cdr3_length: 15
v_call: TRBV5-4
j_call: TRBJ2-1
clone_size: -
d_call: TRBD2
cdr3_nt: TGTGCCAGCAGCTTAGCGGGGGACTCCTACAATGAGCAGTTCTTC
cdr3_aa: CASSLAGDSYNEQFF

cdr3_length: 16
v_call: TRBV21-1
j_call: TRBJ2-7
clone_size: -
d_call: -
cdr3_nt: TGTGCCAGCAGCAAAGTAGGGGACAGCGTCCTCTACGAGCAGTACTTC
cdr3_aa: CASSKVGDSVLYEQYF

cdr3_length: 15
v_call: TRBV23-1
j_call: TRBJ2-7
clone_size: -
d_call: TRBD1
cdr3_nt: TGCGCCAGCAGTCTCCCGGCAGACAGGGCTTACGAGCAGTACTTC
cdr3_aa: CASSLPADRAYEQYF

cdr3_length: 13
v_call: TRBV12-3/TRBV12-4
j_call: TRBJ2-7
clone_size: -
d_call: -
cdr3_nt: TGTGCCAGCAGTTGGGGTGAAGGGGACGAGCAGTACTTC
cdr3_aa: CASSWGEGDEQYF

cdr3_length: 15
v_call: TRBV18
j_call: TRBJ1-5
clone_size: -
d_call: -
cdr3_nt: TGTGCCAGCTCACCAGCTACAGGTGGAACCCAGCCCCAGCATTTT
cdr3_aa: CASSPATGGTQPQHF

cdr3_length: 13
v_call: TRBV19
j_call: TRBJ1-6
clone_size: -
d_call: -
cdr3_nt: TGTGCCAGTTCCGACAGGTCCAATTCACCCCTCCACTTT
cdr3_aa: CASSDRSNSPLHF

cdr3_length: 16
v_call: TRBV2
j_call: TRBJ2-5
clone_size: -
d_call: TRBD1
cdr3_nt: TGTGCCAGCAGTTTTTCTACCGGGACAGGGGAGGAGACCCAGTACTTC
cdr3_aa: CASSFSTGTGEETQYF

cdr3_length: 14
v_call: TRBV18
j_call: TRBJ2-7
clone_size: few
d_call: -
cdr3_nt: TGTGCCAGCTCACCTGGCGGCAGCCGTTACGAGCAGTACTTC
cdr3_aa: CASSPGGSRYEQYF

cdr3_length: 13
v_call: TRBV5-1
j_call: TRBJ2-7
clone_size: -
d_call: TRBD1
cdr3_nt: TGCGCCAGCAGCTTGGAGGGGCAGGGGGTGCAGTACTTC
cdr3_aa: CASSLEGQGVQYF

cdr3_length: 16
v_call: TRBV7-2
j_call: TRBJ2-5
clone_size: -
d_call: TRBD1
cdr3_nt: TGTGCCAGCAGCTTATTCCGGGACAGGGGAAAAGAGACCCAGTACTTC
cdr3_aa: CASSLFRDRGKETQYF

cdr3_length: 12
v_call: TRBV12-3/TRBV12-4
j_call: TRBJ1-1
clone_size: -
d_call: -
cdr3_nt: TGTGCCAGCAGTACAGGGCTCGGCGAAGCTTTCTTT
cdr3_aa: CASSTGLGEAFF

cdr3_length: 16
v_call: TRBV24-1
j_call: TRBJ2-5
clone_size: -
d_call: TRBD2
cdr3_nt: TGTGCCACCAGTGATTGGGGCGCGGGAGCCCAAGAGACCCAGTACTTC
cdr3_aa: CATSDWGAGAQETQYF

cdr3_length: 15
v_call: TRBV28
j_call: TRBJ1-5
clone_size: -
d_call: TRBD1
cdr3_nt: TGTGCCAGCAGATGGACAGGGGGCAGGCATCAGCCCCAGCATTTT
cdr3_aa: CASRWTGGRHQPQHF

cdr3_length: 16
v_call: TRBV4-1
j_call: TRBJ2-2
clone_size: few
d_call: TRBD2
cdr3_nt: TGCGCCAGCAGCCGAGGACTAGCGGGAGCAAGCGGGGAGCTGTTTTTT
cdr3_aa: CASSRGLAGASGELFF

cdr3_length: 15
v_call: TRBV30
j_call: TRBJ2-5
clone_size: -
d_call: TRBD2
cdr3_nt: TGTGCCTGGAGTGTGTTAGCGGGAGTGGGAGAGACCCAGTACTTC
cdr3_aa: CAWSVLAGVGETQYF

cdr3_length: 15
v_call: TRBV2
j_call: TRBJ1-1
clone_size: once
d_call: TRBD1
cdr3_nt: TGTGCCAGCAGTCGCCGTACAGGGGGCATGGGTGAAGCTTTCTTT
cdr3_aa: CASSRRTGGMGEAFF

cdr3_length: 14
v_call: TRBV2
j_call: TRBJ2-2
clone_size: once
d_call: -
cdr3_nt: TGTGCCAGCGGAGGTGGGGAGTACACCGGGGAGCTGTTTTTT
cdr3_aa: CASGGGEYTGELFF

cdr3_length: 20
v_call: TRBV27
j_call: TRBJ2-1
clone_size: -
d_call: TRBD2
cdr3_nt: TGTGCCAGCAGTACCATACCCCATGGGGGAGTAGCGGGAGACTACAATGAGCAGTTCTTC
cdr3_aa: CASSTIPHGGVAGDYNEQFF

cdr3_length: 13
v_call: TRBV28
j_call: TRBJ1-1
clone_size: -
d_call: -
cdr3_nt: TGTGCCAGCAGCCTTTACGGGACACGCGGGGCTTTCTTT
cdr3_aa: CASSLYGTRGAFF

cdr3_length: 13
v_call: TRBV12-3/TRBV12-4
j_call: TRBJ1-5
clone_size: -
d_call: -
cdr3_nt: TGTGCCAGCATGGCGGTCCCGAGTCAGCCCCAGCATTTT
cdr3_aa: CASMAVPSQPQHF

cdr3_length: 12
v_call: TRBV3-1/TRBV3-2
j_call: TRBJ2-3
clone_size: -
d_call: -
cdr3_nt: TGTGCCAGCAGGGTTAGAGTTCGGACGCAGTATTTT
cdr3_aa: CASRVRVRTQYF

cdr3_length: 14
v_call: TRBV6-2/TRBV6-3
j_call: TRBJ1-2
clone_size: -
d_call: -
cdr3_nt: TGTGCCAGCAGTTACTCCGGGAAGACCTATGGCTACACCTTC
cdr3_aa: CASSYSGKTYGYTF

cdr3_length: 14
v_call: TRBV3-1/TRBV3-2
j_call: TRBJ1-5
clone_size: -
d_call: -
cdr3_nt: TGTGCCAGCAGCCGTAACAGGGCGGATCAGCCCCAGCATTTT
cdr3_aa: CASSRNRADQPQHF